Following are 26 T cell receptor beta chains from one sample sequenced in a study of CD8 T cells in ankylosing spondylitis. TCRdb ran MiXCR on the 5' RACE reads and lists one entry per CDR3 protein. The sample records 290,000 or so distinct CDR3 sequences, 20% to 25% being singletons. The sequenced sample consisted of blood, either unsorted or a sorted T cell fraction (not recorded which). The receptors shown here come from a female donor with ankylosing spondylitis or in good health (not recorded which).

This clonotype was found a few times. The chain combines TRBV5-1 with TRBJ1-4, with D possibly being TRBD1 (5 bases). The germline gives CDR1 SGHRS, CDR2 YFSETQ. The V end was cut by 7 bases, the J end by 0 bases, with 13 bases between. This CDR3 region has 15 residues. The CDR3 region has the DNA TGCGCCAGCGGAGAGGGGTCCGCAACTAATGAAAAACTGTTTTTT. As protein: CASGEGSATNEKLFF.

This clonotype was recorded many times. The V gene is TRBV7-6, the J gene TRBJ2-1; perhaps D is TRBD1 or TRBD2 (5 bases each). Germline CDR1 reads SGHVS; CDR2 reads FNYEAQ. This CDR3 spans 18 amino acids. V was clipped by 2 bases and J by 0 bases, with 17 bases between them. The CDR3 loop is CASSLFGRDASSYNEQFF. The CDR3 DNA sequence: TGTGCCAGCAGCTTATTCGGAAGGGACGCCAGCTCCTACAATGAGCAGTTCTTC.

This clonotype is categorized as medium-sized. DNA for the CDR3: TGTGCCAGCACCTACGGAGGGGGCACTGAAGCTTTCTTT. Translation gives CASTYGGGTEAFF. The V gene is TRBV6-5, the J gene TRBJ1-1, with D perhaps TRBD1 (6 bases). CDR1 is MNHEY, CDR2 SVGAGI, per germline. The V and J ends lost 7 bases and 4 bases respectively, with 13 bases between them. This CDR3 is built from 13 residues.

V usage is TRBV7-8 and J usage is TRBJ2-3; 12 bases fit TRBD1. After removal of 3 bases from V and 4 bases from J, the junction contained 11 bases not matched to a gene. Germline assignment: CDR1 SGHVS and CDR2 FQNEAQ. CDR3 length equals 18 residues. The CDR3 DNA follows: TGTGCCAGCAGCTTCTACTCCGGGACAGGGGGCATCGCAGATACGCAGTATTTT. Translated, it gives CASSFYSGTGGIADTQYF.

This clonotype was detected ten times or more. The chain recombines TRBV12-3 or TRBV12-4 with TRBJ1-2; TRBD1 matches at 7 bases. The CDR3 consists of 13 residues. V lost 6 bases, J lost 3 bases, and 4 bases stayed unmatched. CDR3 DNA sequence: TGTGCCAGCAGGCAAACAGGGGACTATGGCTACACCTTC. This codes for CASRQTGDYGYTF.

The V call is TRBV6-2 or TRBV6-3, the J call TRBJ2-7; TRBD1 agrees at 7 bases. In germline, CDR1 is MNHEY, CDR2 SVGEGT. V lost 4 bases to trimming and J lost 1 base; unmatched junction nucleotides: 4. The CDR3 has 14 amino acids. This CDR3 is CASSSGQVSYEQYF. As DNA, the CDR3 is TGTGCCAGCAGTTCCGGACAGGTATCCTACGAGCAGTACTTC.

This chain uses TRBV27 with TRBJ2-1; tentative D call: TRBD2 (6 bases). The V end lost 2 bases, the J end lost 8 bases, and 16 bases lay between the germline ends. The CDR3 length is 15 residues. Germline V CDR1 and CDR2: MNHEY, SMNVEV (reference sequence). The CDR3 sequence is CASSLGTFLNHEQFF. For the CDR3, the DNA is TGTGCCAGCAGTTTAGGGACTTTCCTTAACCATGAGCAGTTCTTC.

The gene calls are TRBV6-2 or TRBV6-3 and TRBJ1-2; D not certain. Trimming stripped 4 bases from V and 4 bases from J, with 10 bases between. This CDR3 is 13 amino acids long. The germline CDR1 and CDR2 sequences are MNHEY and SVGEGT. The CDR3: CASSFPGFYGYTF. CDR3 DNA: TGTGCCAGCAGTTTCCCTGGTTTCTATGGCTACACCTTC.

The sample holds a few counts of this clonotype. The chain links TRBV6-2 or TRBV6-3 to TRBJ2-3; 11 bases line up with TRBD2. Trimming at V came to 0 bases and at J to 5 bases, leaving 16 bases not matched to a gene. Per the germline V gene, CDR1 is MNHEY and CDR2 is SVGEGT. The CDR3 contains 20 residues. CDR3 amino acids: CASSYSSISLLAGVEDTQYF. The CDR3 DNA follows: TGTGCCAGCAGTTACTCGAGTATATCATTACTAGCGGGAGTGGAAGATACGCAGTATTTT.

The DNA for the CDR3 is TGCGCCAGCAGCCCCAGGACAGGGTGGGATACGCAGTATTTT. It translates to CASSPRTGWDTQYF. The chain joins TRBV4-3 to TRBJ2-3, with TRBD1 matching 8 bases. Trimming cost V 4 bases and J 6 bases; bases outside gene matches: 6. The CDR3 sequence is 14 residues long. Germline V CDR1 and CDR2: LGHNA, YSLEER.

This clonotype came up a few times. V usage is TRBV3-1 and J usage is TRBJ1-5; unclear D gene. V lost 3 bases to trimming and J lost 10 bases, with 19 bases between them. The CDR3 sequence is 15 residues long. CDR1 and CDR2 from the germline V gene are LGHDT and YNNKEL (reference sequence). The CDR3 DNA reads TGTGCCAGCAGCCAGAAGGGCCCCCGGGGAGAACCCCAGCATTTT. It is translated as CASSQKGPRGEPQHF.

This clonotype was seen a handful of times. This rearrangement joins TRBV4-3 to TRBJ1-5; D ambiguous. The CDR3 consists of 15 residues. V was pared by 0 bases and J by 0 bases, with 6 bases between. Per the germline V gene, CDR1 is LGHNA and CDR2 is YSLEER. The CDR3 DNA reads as TGCGCCAGCAGCCAAGAAATATATAGCAATCAGCCCCAGCATTTT. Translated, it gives CASSQEIYSNQPQHF.

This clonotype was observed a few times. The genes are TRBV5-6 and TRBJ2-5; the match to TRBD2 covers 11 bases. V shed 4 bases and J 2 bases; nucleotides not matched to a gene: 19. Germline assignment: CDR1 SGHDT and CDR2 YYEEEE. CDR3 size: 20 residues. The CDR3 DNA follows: TGTGCCAGCAGCGCGACGCTACTAGCGGGAGACAGGAAGGGGCAAGAGACCCAGTACTTC. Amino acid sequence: CASSATLLAGDRKGQETQYF.

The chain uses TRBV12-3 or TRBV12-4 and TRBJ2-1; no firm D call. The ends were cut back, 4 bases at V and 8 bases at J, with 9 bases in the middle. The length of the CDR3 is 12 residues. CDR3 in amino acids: CASSSTPDEQFF. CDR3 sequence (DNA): TGTGCCAGCAGTTCGACGCCGGATGAGCAGTTCTTC.

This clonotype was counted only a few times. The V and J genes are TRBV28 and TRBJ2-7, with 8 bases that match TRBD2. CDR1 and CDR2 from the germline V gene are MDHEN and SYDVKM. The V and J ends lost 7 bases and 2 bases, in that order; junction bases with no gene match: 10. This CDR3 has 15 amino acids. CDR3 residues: CASNTSGMRAYEQYF. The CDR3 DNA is TGTGCCAGCAATACTAGCGGAATGCGCGCCTACGAGCAGTACTTC.

DNA of the CDR3: TGTGCCAGCGGCCCCGGGCTAGCGTGGACCTACAATGAGCAGTTCTTC. The encoded protein is CASGPGLAWTYNEQFF. This chain connects TRBV5-6 to TRBJ2-1; D may be TRBD2 (6 bases). The CDR3 length is 16 residues. Looked up from germline, CDR1 is SGHDT and CDR2 is YYEEEE. Trimming left V 7 bases short and J 2 bases short, with 19 bases between.

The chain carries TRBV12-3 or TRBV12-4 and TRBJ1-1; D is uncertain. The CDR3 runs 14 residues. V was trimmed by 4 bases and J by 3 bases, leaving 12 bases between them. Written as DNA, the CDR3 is TGTGCCAGCAGTTCTGGATTGGGCTACACTGAAGCTTTCTTT. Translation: CASSSGLGYTEAFF.

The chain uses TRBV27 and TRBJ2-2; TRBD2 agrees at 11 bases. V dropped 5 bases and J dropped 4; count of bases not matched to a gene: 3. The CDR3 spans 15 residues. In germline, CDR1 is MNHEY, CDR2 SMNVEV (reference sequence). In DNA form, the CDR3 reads TGTGCCAGCAGTCGACTAGCGGGGATCACCGGGGAGCTGTTTTTT. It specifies CASSRLAGITGELFF.

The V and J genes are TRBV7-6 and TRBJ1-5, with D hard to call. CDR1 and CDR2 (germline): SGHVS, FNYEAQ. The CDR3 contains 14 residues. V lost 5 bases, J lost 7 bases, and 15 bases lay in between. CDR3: CASSLTGTGQPQHF. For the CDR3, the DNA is TGTGCCAGCAGCCTAACGGGCACTGGACAGCCCCAGCATTTT.

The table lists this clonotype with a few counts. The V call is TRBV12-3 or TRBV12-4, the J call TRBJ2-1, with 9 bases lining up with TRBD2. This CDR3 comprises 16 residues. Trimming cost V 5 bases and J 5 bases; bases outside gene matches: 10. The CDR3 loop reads CASSTGLAKGDNEQFF. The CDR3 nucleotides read TGTGCCAGCAGTACGGGACTAGCTAAGGGTGACAATGAGCAGTTCTTC.

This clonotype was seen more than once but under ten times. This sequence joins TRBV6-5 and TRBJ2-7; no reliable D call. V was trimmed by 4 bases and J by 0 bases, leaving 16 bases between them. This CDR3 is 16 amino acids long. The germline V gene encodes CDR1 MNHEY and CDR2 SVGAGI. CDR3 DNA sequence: TGTGCCAGCAGTTCGGGCAAGCACCTTCTCTCCTACGAGCAGTACTTC. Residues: CASSSGKHLLSYEQYF.

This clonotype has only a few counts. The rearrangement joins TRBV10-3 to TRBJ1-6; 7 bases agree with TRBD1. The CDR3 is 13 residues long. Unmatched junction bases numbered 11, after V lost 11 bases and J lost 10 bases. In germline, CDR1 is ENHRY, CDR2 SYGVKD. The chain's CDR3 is CAAHRGTESPLHF. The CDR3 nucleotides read TGTGCCGCACACAGGGGCACGGAATCACCCCTCCACTTT.

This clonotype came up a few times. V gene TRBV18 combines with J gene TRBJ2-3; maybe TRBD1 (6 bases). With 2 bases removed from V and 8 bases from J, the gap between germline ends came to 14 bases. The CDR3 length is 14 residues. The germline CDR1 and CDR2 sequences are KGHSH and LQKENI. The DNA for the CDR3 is TGTGCCAGCTCACCAGAATCAGGGGTCGGTACGCAGTATTTT. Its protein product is CASSPESGVGTQYF.

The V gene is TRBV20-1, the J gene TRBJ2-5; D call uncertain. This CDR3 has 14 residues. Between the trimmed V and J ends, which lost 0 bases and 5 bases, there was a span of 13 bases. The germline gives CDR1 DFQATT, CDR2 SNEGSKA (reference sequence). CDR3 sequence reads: CSAREAGPGETQYF. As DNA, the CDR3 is TGCAGTGCTAGAGAAGCCGGTCCCGGGGAGACCCAGTACTTC.

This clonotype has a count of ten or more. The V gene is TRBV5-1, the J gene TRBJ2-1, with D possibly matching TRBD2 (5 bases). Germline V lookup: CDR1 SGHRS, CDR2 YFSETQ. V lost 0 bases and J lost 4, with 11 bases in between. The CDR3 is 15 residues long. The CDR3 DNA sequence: TGCGCCAGCAGCTTGGTGGTAGCGACTTACAATGAGCAGTTCTTC. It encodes CASSLVVATYNEQFF.

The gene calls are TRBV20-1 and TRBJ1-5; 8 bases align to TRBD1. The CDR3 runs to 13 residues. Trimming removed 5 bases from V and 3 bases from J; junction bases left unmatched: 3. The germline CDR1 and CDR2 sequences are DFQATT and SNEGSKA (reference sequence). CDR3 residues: CSAHQGANQPQHF. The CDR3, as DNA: TGCAGTGCTCATCAGGGGGCCAATCAGCCCCAGCATTTT.